This is a list of T cell receptor beta chains from one sample in a study of graft-versus-host responses after intestinal transplantation. Generated by immunoSEQ multiplex PCR, the TCRdb table keeps only in-frame clones and is missing some. The sample has approximately 20,000 clones, around 76% seen once. The sequencing used ileum tissue, collected 12 days after intestinal transplant. The source of these receptors is a human patient who received an intestinal transplant, so some T cells may come from the graft donor. The CDR3 runs from the conserved cysteine through the conserved F or W. Fields, in order: clone size, D gene, V gene, J gene, CDR3 protein, CDR3 DNA. The D gene is left open where the match is weak. Clone size, where shown, is once, few, many, or a class for clones that have expanded.

once	-	TRBV6-1	TRBJ1-2	CASRKQGFGGYTF	TGTGCCAGCAGAAAACAGGGTTTCGGTGGCTACACCTTC
-	-	TRBV5-4	TRBJ2-1	CASSLDITNEQFF	TGTGCCAGCAGCTTGGACATAACCAATGAGCAGTTCTTC
-	TRBD1	TRBV19	TRBJ1-1	CASSIVGTGSGNTEAFF	TGTGCCAGTAGTATAGTTGGGACAGGGTCGGGGAACACTGAAGCTTTCTTT
-	TRBD2	TRBV6-6	TRBJ2-7	CASSRTVGGAYEQYF	TGTGCCAGCAGCCGCACTGTCGGGGGGGCCTACGAGCAGTACTTC
-	-	TRBV5-4	TRBJ2-5	CASSPGDGPYQETQYF	TGTGCCAGCAGCCCGGGGGACGGACCGTACCAAGAGACCCAGTACTTC
-	TRBD2	TRBV5-4	TRBJ2-3	CASSRLGGSSTDTQYF	TGTGCCAGCAGCCGGCTCGGGGGGTCTAGCACAGATACGCAGTATTTT
once	-	TRBV6-1	TRBJ1-2	CASSVEGIYGYTF	TGTGCCAGCAGTGTAGAGGGAATCTATGGCTACACCTTC
once	-	TRBV9	TRBJ2-3	CASSPPRSSTDTQYF	TGTGCCAGCAGCCCCCCCCGGTCTAGCACAGATACGCAGTATTTT
-	TRBD2	TRBV7-7	TRBJ2-2	CASSFRLAVNTGELFF	TGTGCTAGCAGCTTCAGACTAGCGGTGAACACCGGGGAGCTGTTTTTT
-	TRBD2	TRBV6-1	TRBJ2-7	CASTQAGGHYEQYF	TGTGCCAGCACCCAGGCGGGGGGGCACTACGAGCAGTACTTC
-	-	TRBV5-6	TRBJ1-5	CASSLGAASYQPQHF	TGTGCCAGCAGCTTAGGTGCGGCATCTTATCAGCCCCAGCATTTT
-	-	TRBV27	TRBJ1-5	CASSTGGDASNQPQHF	TGTGCCAGCAGCACTGGGGGGGACGCGAGCAATCAGCCCCAGCATTTT
once	TRBD1	TRBV27	TRBJ2-6	CASHTTGVGANVLTF	TGTGCCAGCCATACCACAGGGGTTGGGGCCAACGTCCTGACTTTC
-	-	TRBV5-1	TRBJ1-1	CASSQGGGTEAFF	TGCGCCAGCAGCCAGGGAGGGGGCACTGAAGCTTTCTTT
few	TRBD1	TRBV5-6	TRBJ2-7	CASSWGQSSYEQYF	TGTGCCAGCAGCTGGGGACAGAGCTCCTACGAGCAGTACTTC
-	TRBD1	TRBV12-5	TRBJ2-2	CASGLGQGGNTGELFF	TGTGCTAGTGGTTTGGGACAGGGGGGGAACACCGGGGAGCTGTTTTTT
-	TRBD1	TRBV19	TRBJ2-2	CASSPTGGVGELFF	TGTGCCAGTAGTCCGACAGGGGGCGTCGGGGAGCTGTTTTTT
few	-	TRBV7-9	TRBJ1-2	CASSLGGGKGGNYGYTF	TGTGCCAGCAGCTTAGGAGGTGGAAAGGGAGGAAACTATGGCTACACCTTC
large	TRBD1	TRBV5-1	TRBJ2-1	CASSSRTGANEQFF	TGCGCCAGCAGCTCCAGGACAGGGGCCAATGAGCAGTTCTTC
-	-	TRBV27	TRBJ1-4	CAARGQGIPFF	TGTGCCGCCAGAGGGCAGGGGATTCCATTTTTT
-	-	TRBV6-5	TRBJ2-2	CAAAARRKSGELFF	TGTGCCGCTGCGGCCAGGAGGAAGTCCGGGGAGCTGTTTTTT
-	TRBD1	TRBV4-2	TRBJ1-2	CASSRDLGGEDYGYTF	TGTGCCAGCAGCCGAGATTTAGGGGGCGAGGACTATGGCTACACCTTC
-	TRBD1	TRBV29-1	TRBJ1-1	CSVVTGVEAFF	TGCAGCGTTGTGACAGGGGTTGAAGCTTTCTTT
-	-	TRBV6-5	TRBJ1-1	CASSFWTAMNTEAFF	TGTGCCAGCAGCTTTTGGACAGCCATGAACACTGAAGCTTTCTTT
-	TRBD2	TRBV9	TRBJ2-1	CASSPQGLADLGEQFF	TGTGCCAGCAGCCCACAGGGACTAGCGGACTTGGGTGAGCAGTTCTTC
-	-	TRBV4-2	TRBJ2-7	CASSQRFGGYEQYF	TGTGCCAGCAGCCAGAGGTTCGGGGGATACGAGCAGTACTTC
few	TRBD1	TRBV15	TRBJ1-1	CATSRVSQGVGAFF	TGTGCCACCAGCAGAGTGAGTCAGGGGGTTGGAGCTTTCTTT
-	TRBD2	TRBV7-2	TRBJ2-3	CASSLEGPSGISTDTQYF	TGTGCCAGCAGCTTAGAAGGACCTAGCGGGATTAGCACAGATACGCAGTATTTT
-	-	TRBV5-1	TRBJ2-1	CASSERPGSYNEQFF	TGCGCCAGCAGCGAGAGGCCCGGCTCCTACAATGAGCAGTTCTTC
-	-	TRBV27	TRBJ2-1	CASSLPSYGQGEQFF	TGTGCCAGCAGTCTCCCGAGCTACGGTCAGGGTGAGCAGTTCTTC
-	TRBD2	TRBV7-9	TRBJ2-1	CASTIRGLAGAHEQFF	TGTGCCAGCACCATCCGAGGGCTAGCGGGAGCCCATGAGCAGTTCTTC
once	-	TRBV10-3	TRBJ2-7	CAISFDSLYEQYF	TGTGCCATCAGCTTCGACAGCCTCTACGAGCAGTACTTC
once	-	TRBV6-5	TRBJ1-1	CASTWGQYGEAFF	TGTGCCAGCACTTGGGGGCAGTACGGTGAAGCTTTCTTT
once	-	TRBV11-3	TRBJ2-7	CASSPTGLRGEQYF	TGTGCCAGCAGCCCCACAGGGCTGAGGGGGGAGCAGTACTTC
-	TRBD2	TRBV7-3	TRBJ2-5	CASSPGRGGTQYF	TGTGCCAGCAGCCCGGGCCGGGGGGGGACCCAGTACTTC
-	TRBD1	TRBV5-1	TRBJ2-5	CASSSGQGQETQYF	TGCGCCAGCAGCTCTGGACAGGGGCAAGAGACCCAGTACTTC
-	-	TRBV9	TRBJ2-7	CASSISRALLSYEQYF	TGTGCCAGCAGCATATCGAGGGCCTTGCTCAGCTACGAGCAGTACTTC
once	-	TRBV9	TRBJ1-2	CASRRDPHGYTF	TGTGCCAGCAGGCGTGATCCCCACGGCTACACCTTC
-	TRBD2	TRBV29-1	TRBJ2-1	CSVRTSGRGNEQFF	TGCAGCGTTCGTACTAGCGGGAGAGGGAATGAGCAGTTCTTC
-	-	TRBV6-5	TRBJ2-7	CASSYPRLDYEQYF	TGTGCCAGCAGTTACCCTAGACTAGACTACGAGCAGTACTTC
-	TRBD1	TRBV5-1	TRBJ1-1	CASGDSRNTEAFF	TGCGCCAGCGGGGACAGCCGGAACACTGAAGCTTTCTTT
-	-	TRBV7-9	TRBJ1-2	CASSLAGLPYGYTF	TGTGCCAGCAGCTTAGCGGGACTCCCCTATGGCTACACCTTC
few	TRBD2	TRBV6-6	TRBJ2-7	CASSLAGGSYEQYF	TGTGCCAGCTCTCTAGCGGGGGGTTCCTACGAGCAGTACTTC
-	TRBD1	TRBV27	TRBJ2-7	CASSSSRQGYYEQYF	TGTGCCAGCAGTTCATCTCGACAGGGATACTACGAGCAGTACTTC
few	-	TRBV4-3	TRBJ1-1	CASRRAGYPSNTEAFF	TGCGCCAGCAGACGGGCGGGGTATCCCTCGAACACTGAAGCTTTCTTT
-	TRBD1	TRBV9	TRBJ2-7	CASSPDRGSHEQYF	TGTGCCAGCAGCCCGGACAGGGGGTCCCACGAGCAGTACTTC
-	-	TRBV12-5	TRBJ1-1	CASGLVQGNTEAFF	TGTGCTAGTGGTTTGGTACAGGGGAACACTGAAGCTTTCTTT
few	-	TRBV5-6	TRBJ2-4	CASRLLSGKNIQYF	TGTGCCAGCAGACTCCTTAGCGGAAAAAACATTCAGTACTTC
few	TRBD2	TRBV6-6	TRBJ2-3	CASSWGGDGTDTQYF	TGTGCCAGCAGTTGGGGGGGGGATGGCACAGATACGCAGTATTTT
-	TRBD2	TRBV18	TRBJ2-3	CASSPGGGTDTQYF	TGTGCCAGCTCACCGGGCGGGGGGACAGATACGCAGTATTTT
-	-	TRBV5-6	TRBJ2-1	CASSLLEYEQFF	TGTGCCAGCAGCTTGCTGGAGTATGAGCAGTTCTTC
once	TRBD1	TRBV7-3	TRBJ2-7	CASNSRDSPYEQYF	TGTGCCAGCAACTCCCGGGACAGCCCCTACGAGCAGTACTTC
-	TRBD1	TRBV6-1	TRBJ1-6	CASSAWKGAAYNSPLHF	TGTGCCAGCAGTGCCTGGAAGGGGGCCGCCTATAATTCACCCCTCCACTTT
-	TRBD1	TRBV6-5	TRBJ1-5	CASRRTQGHNQPQHF	TGTGCCAGCAGGCGGACACAGGGGCACAATCAGCCCCAGCATTTT
-	TRBD2	TRBV11-2	TRBJ2-7	CASSLASGGSLYEQYF	TGTGCCAGCAGCTTGGCATCGGGGGGATCTCTCTACGAGCAGTACTTC